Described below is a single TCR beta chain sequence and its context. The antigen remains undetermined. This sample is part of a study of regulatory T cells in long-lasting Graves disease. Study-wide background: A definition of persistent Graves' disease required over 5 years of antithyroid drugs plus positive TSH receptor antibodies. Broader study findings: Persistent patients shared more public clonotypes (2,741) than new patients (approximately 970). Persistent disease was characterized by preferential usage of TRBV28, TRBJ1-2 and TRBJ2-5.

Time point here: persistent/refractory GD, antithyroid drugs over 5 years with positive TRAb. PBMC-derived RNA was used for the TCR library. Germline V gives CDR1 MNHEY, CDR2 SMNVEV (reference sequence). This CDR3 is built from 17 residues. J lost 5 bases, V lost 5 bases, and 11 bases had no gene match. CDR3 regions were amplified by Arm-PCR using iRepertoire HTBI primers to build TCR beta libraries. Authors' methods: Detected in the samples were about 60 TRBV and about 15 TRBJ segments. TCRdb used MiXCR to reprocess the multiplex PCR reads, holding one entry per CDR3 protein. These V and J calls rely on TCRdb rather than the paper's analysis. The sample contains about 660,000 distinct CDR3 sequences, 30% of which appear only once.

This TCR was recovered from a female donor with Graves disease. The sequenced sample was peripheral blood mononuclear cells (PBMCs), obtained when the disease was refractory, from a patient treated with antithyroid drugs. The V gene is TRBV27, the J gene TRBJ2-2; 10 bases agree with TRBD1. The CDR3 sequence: CASSRNNRDRGTGELFF. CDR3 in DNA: TGTGCCAGCAGTAGGAATAACCGGGACAGGGGAACCGGGGAGCTGTTTTTT.